The present TCR beta chain was sequenced within a study of shared clonotypes between healthy human individuals. The CDR3 consists of 15 residues. V was clipped by 3 bases and J by 11 bases; unmatched bases: 10. In germline, CDR1 is KGHSH, CDR2 LQKENI. The run depth of the assay was deep. Sequencing was performed with immunoSEQ multiplex PCR; in TCRdb, only in-frame clones are kept and a portion is missing. The table has about 450,000 clones, roughly three quarters seen once. Notes on the study in general: Limitation of the genetic and exposure-history diversity represented came from the few donors.

This clone was seen a handful of times. The antigen is unknown. The clonotype was recovered from a middle-aged woman in good health. Some clones in this sample may be carry-over from other donors' samples. Material: PBMCs. The rearrangement links TRBV18 to TRBJ2-5, with 12 bases that match TRBD1. This CDR3 reads CASSPPGQGAQVQYF. CDR3 bases: TGTGCCAGCTCACCGCCGGGACAGGGGGCCCAGGTGCAGTACTTC.